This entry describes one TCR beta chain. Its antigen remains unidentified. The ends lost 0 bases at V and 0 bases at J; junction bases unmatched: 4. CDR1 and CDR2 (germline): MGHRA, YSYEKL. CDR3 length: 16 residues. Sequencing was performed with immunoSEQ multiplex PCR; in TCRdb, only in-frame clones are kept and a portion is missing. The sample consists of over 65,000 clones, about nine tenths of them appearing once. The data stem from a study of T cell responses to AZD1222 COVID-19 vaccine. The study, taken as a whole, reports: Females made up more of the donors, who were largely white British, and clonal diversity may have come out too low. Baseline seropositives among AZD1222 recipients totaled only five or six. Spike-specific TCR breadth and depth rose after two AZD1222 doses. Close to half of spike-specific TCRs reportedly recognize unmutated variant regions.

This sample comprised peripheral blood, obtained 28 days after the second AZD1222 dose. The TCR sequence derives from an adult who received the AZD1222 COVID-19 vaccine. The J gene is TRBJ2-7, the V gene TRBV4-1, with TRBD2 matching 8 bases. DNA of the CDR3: TGCGCCAGCAGCCAAGATGTTCTAGCGGGCTCCTACGAGCAGTACTTC. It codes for CASSQDVLAGSYEQYF.